Sequencing of this T cell receptor (beta chain) was carried out in a study of vaccination effects on CD4 cells after COVID-19. The table came from immunoSEQ multiplex PCR; TCRdb's copy has only in-frame clones and leaves some out. This repertoire shows roughly 61,000 clones, roughly 80% found once; its top ten account for roughly 2.7%. Ahead of sequencing, the ViraFEST assay grew antigen-specific CD4+ T cells using viral peptide pools. After roughly ten days in culture, the CD4+ T cells were isolated. The germline V gene encodes CDR1 LNHDA and CDR2 SQIVND (reference sequence). The CDR3 is made up of 13 amino acids. Deletions cut 6 bases from V and 2 bases from J, with 9 bases between. Remarks on this clone: Its antigen is undetermined.

The chain has TRBV19 and TRBJ2-3; unclear D gene. The sequence derives from a human donor who received a COVID-19 vaccine. This material consisted of CD4+ T cells from PBMCs cultured with HCoV-229E spike peptides, taken before COVID-19 vaccination. CDR3 sequence: CASSPQFTDTQYF. In DNA form, the CDR3 reads TGTGCCAGTAGCCCCCAGTTCACAGATACGCAGTATTTT.